This T cell receptor (beta chain) was sequenced for a study of blood T cell repertoires in COVID-19. TCRdb's copy holds only in-frame clones and misses some; the assay was immunoSEQ multiplex PCR. Altogether some 200,000 clones are present, around nine tenths being singletons, with the ten largest covering 0.88%. CDR1 and CDR2 from the germline V gene are WNHNN and SYGVQD (reference sequence). The junction had 22 bases not matched to a gene; V was cut back by 11 bases and J by 3 bases. There are 19 residues in the CDR3. This chain uses TRBV10-1 with TRBJ2-2; 9 positions match TRBD2. The origin of this receptor is a woman under 30 who had recovered from COVID-19. The sequencing sample was made of peripheral blood. CDR3: CAPNQLRREGLMDTGELFF. The CDR3 DNA reads TGCGCCCCAAATCAGCTACGGCGGGAGGGCCTTATGGACACCGGGGAGCTGTTTTTT.